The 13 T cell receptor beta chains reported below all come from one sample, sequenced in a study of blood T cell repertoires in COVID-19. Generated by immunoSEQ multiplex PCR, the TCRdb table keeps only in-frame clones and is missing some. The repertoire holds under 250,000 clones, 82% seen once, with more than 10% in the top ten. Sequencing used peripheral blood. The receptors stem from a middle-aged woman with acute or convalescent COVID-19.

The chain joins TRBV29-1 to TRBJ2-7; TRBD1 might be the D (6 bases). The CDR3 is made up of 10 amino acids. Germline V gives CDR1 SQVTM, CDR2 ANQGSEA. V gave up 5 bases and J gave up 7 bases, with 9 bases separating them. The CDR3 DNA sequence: TGCAGCGTTTTGACAGGAGAGCAGTACTTC. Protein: CSVLTGEQYF.

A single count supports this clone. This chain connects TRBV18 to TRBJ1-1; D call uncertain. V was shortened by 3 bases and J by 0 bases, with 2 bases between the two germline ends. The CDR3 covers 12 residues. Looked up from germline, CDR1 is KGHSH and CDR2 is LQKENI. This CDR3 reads CASSPMNTEAFF. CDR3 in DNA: TGTGCCAGCTCACCTATGAACACTGAAGCTTTCTTT.

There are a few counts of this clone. The CDR3 protein is CASSSAQGTGELFF. In DNA form, the CDR3 reads TGTGCCAGCAGCTCTGCCCAGGGCACCGGGGAGCTGTTTTTT. V usage is TRBV11-2 and J usage is TRBJ2-2; a possible D gene is TRBD1 (5 bases). CDR1 and CDR2 (germline): SGHAT, FQNNGV. CDR3 length: 14 residues. V dropped 4 bases and J dropped 4 bases, with 10 bases sitting between them.

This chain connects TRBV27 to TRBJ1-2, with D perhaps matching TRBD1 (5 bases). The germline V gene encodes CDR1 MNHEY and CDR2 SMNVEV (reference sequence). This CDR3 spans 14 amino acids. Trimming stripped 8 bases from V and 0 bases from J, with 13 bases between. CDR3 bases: TGTGCCAGCCGCGCCAGGGCGGCTAACTATGGCTACACCTTC. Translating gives CASRARAANYGYTF.

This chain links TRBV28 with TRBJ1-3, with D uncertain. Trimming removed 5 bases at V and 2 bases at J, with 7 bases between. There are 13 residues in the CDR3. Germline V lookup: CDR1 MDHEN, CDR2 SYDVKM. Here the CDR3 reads CASSTSPGNTIYF. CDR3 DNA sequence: TGTGCCAGCAGTACATCCCCTGGAAACACCATATATTTT.

CDR3 region: CSVTQGMGYTF. The CDR3 coding sequence is TGCAGCGTTACCCAGGGGATGGGCTACACCTTC. The genes are TRBV29-1 and TRBJ1-2; the D gene is possibly TRBD1 (6 bases). The CDR3 consists of 11 residues. The germline gives CDR1 SQVTM, CDR2 ANQGSEA. With 5 bases removed from V and 8 bases from J, the gap between germline ends came to 12 bases.

The CDR3, as DNA: TGTGCCAGCAGTCCGTGGACTAGCGGTGCCCGGTTGAACACCGGGGAGCTGTTTTTT. As protein: CASSPWTSGARLNTGELFF. This rearrangement joins TRBV6-2 or TRBV6-3 to TRBJ2-2; 10 bases agree with TRBD2. Germline assignment: CDR1 MNHEY and CDR2 SVGEGT. There are 19 residues in the CDR3. V lost 5 bases and J lost 1; bases outside the gene matches: 13.

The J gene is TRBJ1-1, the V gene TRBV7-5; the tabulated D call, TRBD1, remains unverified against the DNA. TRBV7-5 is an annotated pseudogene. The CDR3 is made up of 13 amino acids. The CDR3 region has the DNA TGTGCCAGAATGACACTTCCCAACACTGAAGCTTTCTTT. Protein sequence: CARMTLPNTEAFF.

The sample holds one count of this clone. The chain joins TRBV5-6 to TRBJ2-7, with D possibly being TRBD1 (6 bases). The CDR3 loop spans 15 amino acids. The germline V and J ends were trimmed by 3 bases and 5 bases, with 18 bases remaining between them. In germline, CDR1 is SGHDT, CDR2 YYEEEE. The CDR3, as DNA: TGTGCCAGCAGCTCCCCCGGGGACAATCCCCACGAGCAGTACTTC. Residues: CASSSPGDNPHEQYF. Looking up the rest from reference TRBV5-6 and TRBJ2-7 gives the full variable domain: DAGVTQSPTHLIKTRGQQVTLRCSPKSGHDTVSWYQQALGQGPQFIFQYYEEEERQRGNFPDRFSGHQFPNYSSELNVNALLLGDSALYLCASSSPGDNPHEQYFGPGTRLTVT.

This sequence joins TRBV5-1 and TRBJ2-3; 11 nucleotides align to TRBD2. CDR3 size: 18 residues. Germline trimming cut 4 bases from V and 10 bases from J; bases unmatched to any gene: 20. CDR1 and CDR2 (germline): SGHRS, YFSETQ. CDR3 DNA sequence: TGCGCCAGCAGCAATCTACCGACTAGCGGGGTCGGCCGGGAAGCGCAGTATTTT. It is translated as CASSNLPTSGVGREAQYF. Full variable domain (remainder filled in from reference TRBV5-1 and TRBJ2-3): KAGVTQTPRYLIKTRGQQVTLSCSPISGHRSVSWYQQTPGQGLQFLFEYFSETQRNKGNFPGRFSGRQFSNSRSEMNVSTLELGDSALYLCASSNLPTSGVGREAQYFGPGTRLTVL.

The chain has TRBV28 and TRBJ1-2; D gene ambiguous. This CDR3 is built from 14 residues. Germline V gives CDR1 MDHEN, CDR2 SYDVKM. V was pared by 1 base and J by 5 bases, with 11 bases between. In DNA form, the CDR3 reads TGTGCCAGCAGTTTATCCGTCAGTGATTATGGCTACACCTTC. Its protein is CASSLSVSDYGYTF.

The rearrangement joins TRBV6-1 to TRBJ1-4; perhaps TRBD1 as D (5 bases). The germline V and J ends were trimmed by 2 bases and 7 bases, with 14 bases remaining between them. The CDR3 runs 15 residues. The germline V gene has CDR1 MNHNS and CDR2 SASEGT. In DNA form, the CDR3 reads TGTGCCAGCAGTGAACAATCGACAGTCGGTGAAAAACTGTTTTTT. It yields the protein CASSEQSTVGEKLFF.

The CDR3: CASSATGANYGYTF. The DNA for the CDR3 is TGCGCCAGCAGCGCGACAGGCGCTAACTATGGCTACACCTTC. The chain combines TRBV5-1 with TRBJ1-2, with D tentatively TRBD1 (6 bases). This CDR3 region has 14 residues. V gave up 4 bases and J gave up 0 bases, with 10 bases separating them. CDR1 is SGHRS, CDR2 YFSETQ, per germline.